This record covers a single T cell receptor beta chain. Study processing details: Reference gene primer amplification yielded estimated nucleated cell counts. Assay: immunoSEQ multiplex PCR; the TCRdb copy retains only in-frame clones and omits some. That table supplies the V and J calls and clone size; D and trimming were determined from the DNA. The table lists around 100,000 clones, approximately 84% of them singletons. CDR3 length: 17 residues. The germline V and J ends were trimmed by 6 bases and 0 bases, with 15 bases remaining between them. Germline values: CDR1 MGHRA, CDR2 YSYEKL. The data were taken from a study of blood T cell repertoires in COVID-19. Study-level information: Material from acute and convalescent COVID-19 was sourced from the United States, Italy and Spain.

The chain joins TRBV4-1 to TRBJ2-6; D is possibly TRBD1 (6 bases). The sequencing input was peripheral blood. The TCR sequence derives from a human donor in a cohort sampled during active COVID-19. In DNA form, the CDR3 reads TGCGCCAGCAGTGAAAACAGGGAGAGCTCTGGGGCCAACGTCCTGACTTTC. Translating gives CASSENRESSGANVLTF.